Shown below are 32 T cell receptor beta chains from a single sample sequenced in a study. Each CDR3 protein is one row after TCRdb ran MiXCR on the RT-PCR reads. The sample gives more than 600,000 distinct CDR3 sequences, 14% of which show up once; 3.6% is in the top ten. The sequencing input was memory CD4+ T cells from blood. The receptors shown here come from a female donor in good health, serving as a healthy control.

This clonotype was counted between two and nine times. This chain joins TRBV12-3 or TRBV12-4 and TRBJ1-2; perhaps TRBD1 as D (6 bases). The germline V and J ends were trimmed by 3 bases and 14 bases, with 19 bases remaining between them. The CDR3 loop spans 13 amino acids. CDR3 loop: CASSFTGGAYGTF. DNA for the CDR3: TGTGCCAGCAGTTTTACGGGGGGCGCGTATGGTACCTTC.

J is TRBJ2-5 and V is TRBV10-3; D gene uncertain. This CDR3 contains 13 residues. In germline, CDR1 is ENHRY, CDR2 SYGVKD. Trimming cost V 3 bases and J 5 bases, with 10 bases left between them. DNA of the CDR3: TGTGCCATCAGTGACGGTGCTGAGGAGACCCAGTACTTC. Protein: CAISDGAEETQYF.

The count of this clonotype is one. The J gene is TRBJ2-1, the V gene TRBV2, with 9 bases fitting TRBD2. V lost 6 bases, J lost 7 bases, and 13 bases stayed unmatched. Germline CDR1 is SNHLY and CDR2 is FYNNEI. CDR3 size: 16 residues. The CDR3 sequence: CASSFRLAGMGNEQFF. CDR3 bases: TGTGCCAGCAGCTTTCGTCTAGCGGGAATGGGGAATGAGCAGTTCTTC.

A few counts support this clonotype. The V and J genes are TRBV5-1 and TRBJ2-7, with TRBD2 identical over 9 bases. V was pared by 0 bases and J by 2 bases, with 6 bases of the junction left unmatched. The CDR3 is 16 residues long. CDR1 is SGHRS, CDR2 YFSETQ, per germline. The CDR3 reads CASSLASGGGAYEQYF. DNA for the CDR3: TGCGCCAGCAGCTTGGCCAGCGGCGGGGGGGCCTACGAGCAGTACTTC.

This clonotype was detected many times. V usage is TRBV11-2 and J usage is TRBJ2-2; D is unclear. V was cut by 3 bases and J by 7 bases, with 0 bases left in between. This CDR3 region has 10 residues. CDR1 and CDR2 (germline): SGHAT, FQNNGV. The CDR3 nucleotides read TGTGCCAGCAGCTTCGGGGAGCTGTTTTTT. This translates into CASSFGELFF. Together with reference TRBV11-2 and TRBJ2-2, the CDR3 gives the full variable domain: EAGVAQSPRYKIIEKRQSVAFWCNPISGHATLYWYQQILGQGPKLLIQFQNNGVVDDSQLPKDRFSAERLKGVDSTLKIQPAKLEDSAVYLCASSFGELFFGEGSRLTVL.

This clonotype has a handful of counts. J is TRBJ2-7 and V is TRBV5-1, with TRBD2 matching over 9 bases. This CDR3 has 14 amino acids. The trim removed 1 base at V and 5 bases at J, leaving 4 bases unmatched. Germline V gene lookup returns CDR1 SGHRS and CDR2 YFSETQ. CDR3: CASSLRTSVDEQYF. CDR3 DNA sequence: TGCGCCAGCAGCTTGCGGACTAGCGTCGACGAGCAGTACTTC.

There are a few counts of this clonotype. This rearrangement joins TRBV20-1 to TRBJ1-3; D is possibly TRBD1 (6 bases). The CDR3 is made up of 13 amino acids. From germline, CDR1 is DFQATT and CDR2 SNEGSKA (reference sequence). V lost 4 bases to trimming and J lost 3 bases, with 10 bases between them. The CDR3 region has the DNA TGCAGTGCTACCGACAGGATTGGAAACACCATATATTTT. This codes for CSATDRIGNTIYF.

As concerns this clonotype: Germline is not matched at one junction end, which may reflect a read error. J is TRBJ2-3 and V is TRBV7-2; 7 positions agree with TRBD1. Germline CDR1 SGHTA, CDR2 FQGNSA. CDR3 length equals 13 residues. The CDR3 reads CVSSSGTADTQYF. CDR3 nucleotide sequence: TGTGTCAGCAGCTCAGGGACAGCGGATACGCAGTATTTT.

This clonotype has a handful of counts. The V call is TRBV30, the J call TRBJ2-7; D may be TRBD1 (6 bases). Trimming removed 7 bases from V and 5 bases from J, with 21 bases in between. In germline, CDR1 is GTSNPN, CDR2 SVGIG (reference sequence). CDR3 size: 14 residues. The CDR3 region is CASYLGAAVNEQYF. The CDR3 DNA reads as TGTGCCTCTTACCTGGGGGCTGCTGTAAACGAGCAGTACTTC.

Ten or more counts support this clonotype. The chain couples TRBV4-2 to TRBJ2-3; 12 bases agree with TRBD1. This CDR3 is built from 17 residues. J gave up 6 bases and V 0 bases, and 7 bases lay outside the gene matches. CDR1 is LGHNA and CDR2 is YNFKEQ in the germline V gene. CDR3: CASSQDGTGGAPDTQYF. The CDR3 DNA sequence: TGTGCCAGCAGCCAAGACGGGACAGGGGGCGCCCCGGATACGCAGTATTTT.

This clonotype was seen repeatedly, ten times or more. V is TRBV5-1 and J is TRBJ2-1; D is perhaps TRBD1 (6 bases). The CDR3 covers 15 residues. The germline CDR1 and CDR2 sequences are SGHRS and YFSETQ. With 0 bases removed from V and 3 bases from J, the gap between germline ends came to 10 bases. The CDR3 spells CASSLVGGYYNEQFF. The CDR3 DNA reads TGCGCCAGCAGCTTGGTTGGGGGCTACTACAATGAGCAGTTCTTC.

This clonotype came up many times. The J gene is TRBJ1-2, the V gene TRBV10-3; possible D gene TRBD1, 5 bases. CDR1 is ENHRY, CDR2 SYGVKD, per germline. Between the trimmed V and J ends, which lost 2 bases and 0 bases, there was a span of 7 bases. The length of the CDR3 is 14 residues. Here the CDR3 DNA reads TGTGCCATCAGTGAGGGGGGAACTAACTATGGCTACACCTTC. This encodes CAISEGGTNYGYTF.

This clonotype was detected ten times or more. The chain has TRBV7-9 and TRBJ1-1; the match to TRBD1 covers 12 bases. Germline CDR1 reads SEHNR; CDR2 reads FQNEAQ (reference sequence). The ends lost 1 base at V and 8 bases at J; junction bases unmatched: 5. CDR3 length: 15 amino acids. The CDR3: CASSLVGQGAREAFF. The CDR3 DNA follows: TGTGCCAGCAGCTTAGTGGGACAGGGGGCGAGGGAAGCTTTCTTT.

This clonotype was counted many times. CDR3 nucleotides: TGTGCCAGCAGTTACTCTCTCCCTAGCGGGGGCGGGGAGCAGTACTTC. Translating gives CASSYSLPSGGGEQYF. The rearrangement joins TRBV6-5 to TRBJ2-7; the match to TRBD2 covers 10 bases. The CDR3 covers 16 residues. V dropped 0 bases and J dropped 7; count of bases not matched to a gene: 9. CDR1 is MNHEY, CDR2 SVGAGI, per germline.

In its sample, this clonotype was seen a few times. The chain combines TRBV2 with TRBJ1-1, with 8 bases aligning to TRBD1. There are 14 residues in the CDR3. Trimming at V came to 4 bases and at J to 6 bases, leaving 7 bases not matched to a gene. Germline lookup yields CDR1 SNHLY and CDR2 FYNNEI. CDR3 sequence (DNA): TGTGCCAGCAGTGTGGACAGGGAAGGATCTGAAGCTTTCTTT. Its protein is CASSVDREGSEAFF.

The V call is TRBV6-6, the J call TRBJ1-5, with D possibly matching TRBD1 (5 bases). With 7 bases removed from V and 6 bases from J, the gap between germline ends came to 16 bases. Germline lookup yields CDR1 MNHNY and CDR2 SVGAGI (reference sequence). The length of the CDR3 is 14 residues. CDR3 in amino acids: CASTPMTASQPQHF. The CDR3 nucleotides are TGTGCCAGCACTCCCATGACAGCAAGTCAGCCCCAGCATTTT.

This clonotype was seen a few times. The chain combines TRBV27 with TRBJ2-1, with TRBD2 matching over 16 bases. The V segment lost 1 base and the J segment 6 bases; nucleotides outside the gene matches: 3. Germline CDR1 MNHEY, CDR2 SMNVEV (reference sequence). CDR3 length: 17 residues. CDR3 protein: CASSLWGTSGRANEQFF. As DNA, the CDR3 is TGTGCCAGCAGTTTATGGGGGACTAGCGGGAGGGCCAATGAGCAGTTCTTC.

This clonotype has only a few counts. The chain links TRBV6-2 or TRBV6-3 to TRBJ1-5; D is undetermined. The V end was cut by 2 bases, the J end by 7 bases, with 6 bases between. Germline values: CDR1 MNHEY, CDR2 SVGEGT. The CDR3 runs 12 residues. CDR3 bases: TGTGCCAGCAGTTACCTCAGGCAGCCCCAGCATTTT. This gives the protein CASSYLRQPQHF.

The CDR3 bases are TGTGCCAGCAGCTCGGGCAGCGGGAGGGCCCATGAGCAGTTCTTC. Translating it yields CASSSGSGRAHEQFF. This chain connects TRBV11-2 to TRBJ2-1, with TRBD2 identical over 10 bases. V was clipped by 4 bases and J by 8 bases; unmatched bases: 8. Germline V gene lookup returns CDR1 SGHAT and CDR2 FQNNGV. CDR3 length: 15 amino acids.

This clonotype was detected a few times. The V call is TRBV20-1, the J call TRBJ2-1; TRBD2 agrees at 11 bases. This CDR3 region has 15 residues. With 5 bases clipped from V and 2 bases from J, the junction kept 5 bases outside the gene matches. Germline loops: CDR1 DFQATT, CDR2 SNEGSKA (reference sequence). DNA of the CDR3: TGCAGTGCTCGACTAGCGGGGAGCACCTACAATGAGCAGTTCTTC. Its translation: CSARLAGSTYNEQFF.

The genes are TRBV18 and TRBJ2-5; a weak D match, TRBD2 (5 bases). V lost 3 bases and J 5 bases, leaving 13 bases between the germline ends. The length of the CDR3 is 14 residues. The germline gives CDR1 KGHSH, CDR2 LQKENI. CDR3 sequence reads: CASSPEGVRETQYF. The CDR3 DNA reads TGTGCCAGCTCACCTGAGGGAGTGAGGGAGACCCAGTACTTC.

In its sample, this clonotype was seen a few times. The chain links TRBV3-1 to TRBJ1-2, with D tentatively TRBD1 (5 bases). The length of the CDR3 is 14 residues. V was pared by 0 bases and J by 3 bases, with 8 bases between. Germline V CDR1 and CDR2: LGHDT, YNNKEL (reference sequence). Here the CDR3 DNA reads TGTGCCAGCAGCCAAGACCAGGGAGACTATGGCTACACCTTC. It is translated as CASSQDQGDYGYTF.

As regards this clonotype: Just one base apart from a much larger clone, this may be a read error. The chain couples TRBV7-2 to TRBJ2-5; 8 bases fit TRBD1. Germline values: CDR1 SGHTA, CDR2 FQGNSA. There are 13 residues in the CDR3. The CDR3, as DNA: TGTGCCAGCAGCCCTAACAGGGGGGAGGCCCAGAACTTC. The encoded protein is CASSPNRGEAQNF.

This clonotype was recorded a few times. The chain employs TRBV20-1 and TRBJ2-3, with TRBD1 as a possible D gene (5 bases). Trimming shortened V by 3 bases and J by 2 bases, and 12 bases separated the two germline ends. Germline CDR1 DFQATT, CDR2 SNEGSKA (reference sequence). The CDR3 has 14 amino acids. CDR3 coding DNA: TGCAGTGCTAGCCAGACAGCCTCCACAGATACGCAGTATTTT. It is translated as CSASQTASTDTQYF.

The rearrangement uses TRBV4-3 and TRBJ2-1, with D perhaps TRBD1 or TRBD2 (5 bases each). Germline CDR1 is LGHNA and CDR2 is YSLEER. Trimming removed 4 bases at V and 5 bases at J, with 21 bases between. This CDR3 has 17 residues. The CDR3 sequence: CASSPFGDGADHNEQFF. Written as DNA, the CDR3 is TGCGCCAGCAGCCCCTTTGGGGACGGGGCGGACCACAATGAGCAGTTCTTC.

This clonotype has just a few counts. The chain uses TRBV5-1 and TRBJ2-7; 7 nucleotides agree with TRBD1. Trimming at V came to 3 bases and at J to 5 bases, leaving 11 bases not matched to a gene. Germline V gene lookup returns CDR1 SGHRS and CDR2 YFSETQ. The CDR3 spans 15 residues. The CDR3 DNA reads TGCGCCAGCAGCTCGGGACAGTCCGCAGGTGACGAGCAGTACTTC. Protein sequence: CASSSGQSAGDEQYF.

This clonotype was detected many times. This rearrangement joins TRBV12-3 or TRBV12-4 to TRBJ2-1; 11 bases fit TRBD2. The CDR3 is 15 residues long. The ends lost 3 bases at V and 6 bases at J; junction bases unmatched: 4. The CDR3 loop reads CASSFLSGRGNEQFF. CDR3 in DNA: TGTGCCAGCAGTTTTCTTAGCGGGAGGGGCAATGAGCAGTTCTTC.

DNA for the CDR3: TGTGCCATCAGTGAGCCCGGGGGCTCCACCGGTGAAGCTTTCTTT. Protein sequence: CAISEPGGSTGEAFF. The chain has TRBV10-3 and TRBJ1-1; TRBD1 might be the D (6 bases). Trimming took off 2 bases at V and 7 bases at J, with 17 bases between the two ends. CDR3 size: 15 residues. Germline CDR1 and CDR2: ENHRY and SYGVKD.

The chain uses TRBV5-5 and TRBJ2-5; TRBD1 matches 10 bases. The V segment lost 3 bases and the J segment 5 bases; nucleotides outside the gene matches: 7. Germline V lookup: CDR1 SGHKS, CDR2 YYEKEE (reference sequence). This CDR3 spans 15 amino acids. The CDR3 sequence: CASSSTTGGSETQYF. In DNA, the CDR3 is TGTGCCAGCAGCTCGACGACAGGGGGCTCGGAGACCCAGTACTTC.

This clonotype was picked up many times. The chain has TRBV20-1 and TRBJ1-1; D is ambiguous. Trimming shortened V by 3 bases and J by 1 base, and 9 bases separated the two germline ends. From germline, CDR1 is DFQATT and CDR2 SNEGSKA (reference sequence). This CDR3 region has 13 residues. The CDR3 sequence is CSARRPQNTEAFF. CDR3 DNA: TGCAGTGCTAGGCGACCTCAGAACACTGAAGCTTTCTTT.

This clonotype was seen a handful of times. V and J are TRBV20-1 and TRBJ1-4, with 8 bases identical to TRBD1. This CDR3 contains 17 residues. With 0 bases clipped from V and 6 bases from J, the junction kept 12 bases outside the gene matches. Germline CDR1 is DFQATT and CDR2 is SNEGSKA (reference sequence). CDR3 loop: CSARDTTPGQVYEKLFF. CDR3 nucleotides: TGCAGTGCTAGAGATACGACCCCGGGACAGGTCTATGAAAAACTGTTTTTT.

This clonotype was detected only a few times. The rearrangement joins TRBV5-1 to TRBJ2-1; 10 nucleotides agree with TRBD1. Trimming cost V 2 bases and J 1 base; bases outside gene matches: 6. Germline V gene sequence: CDR1 SGHRS, CDR2 YFSETQ. This CDR3 region has 17 residues. The CDR3 here is CASSFTGTGASYNEQFF. The CDR3 DNA is TGCGCCAGCAGCTTCACCGGGACAGGGGCGTCCTACAATGAGCAGTTCTTC. The full variable domain, its missing parts supplied by reference TRBV5-1 and TRBJ2-1, is KAGVTQTPRYLIKTRGQQVTLSCSPISGHRSVSWYQQTPGQGLQFLFEYFSETQRNKGNFPGRFSGRQFSNSRSEMNVSTLELGDSALYLCASSFTGTGASYNEQFFGPGTRLTVL.